One and the same sample provided the 2 T cell receptor beta chains below, sequenced in a study of T-cell memory formation after mild COVID-19 (dated by TCRdb to the early 2020s). The library was produced with 5' RACE. The run used an Illumina NovaSeq 6000. TCRdb handled the public reads itself, with Q25 trimming in fastp and clone calling in MiXCR, and kept productive beta chains. Merged by CDR3 protein, the rows form single entries marked with the most common genes and DNA. This sample is represented by just under 150,000 distinct CDR3 sequences; under 7% of them were singletons. The ten largest clones add up to about 1.9% of the sample. The sample was PBMCs or a T cell subset sorted from them (not recorded which). These receptors were obtained from an adult woman who had mild COVID-19 (a few samples of this study predate the infection). The sample titles of this study are shuffled in the database, so cell type and time point are left out; the donor was told from shared clones.

This clonotype has at least ten counts. CDR3 nucleotide sequence: TGCGCCAGCAGCTGGGCCCCAGGGACAGATAATGAAAAACTGTTTTTT. Residues: CASSWAPGTDNEKLFF. The rearrangement links TRBV4-1 to TRBJ1-4; 7 bases fit TRBD1. Germline CDR1 MGHRA, CDR2 YSYEKL. The CDR3 runs to 16 residues. The J segment lost 4 bases and the V segment lost 5 bases, leaving 10 bases of the junction unmatched.

This chain connects TRBV6-1 to TRBJ2-7; D remains ambiguous. Germline CDR1 MNHNS, CDR2 SASEGT. The V end was cut by 4 bases, the J end by 3 bases, with 19 bases between. This CDR3 contains 16 residues. CDR3: CASSGPTPAPHYEQYF. The CDR3 DNA reads as TGTGCCAGCAGTGGGCCAACTCCAGCTCCTCACTACGAGCAGTACTTC.